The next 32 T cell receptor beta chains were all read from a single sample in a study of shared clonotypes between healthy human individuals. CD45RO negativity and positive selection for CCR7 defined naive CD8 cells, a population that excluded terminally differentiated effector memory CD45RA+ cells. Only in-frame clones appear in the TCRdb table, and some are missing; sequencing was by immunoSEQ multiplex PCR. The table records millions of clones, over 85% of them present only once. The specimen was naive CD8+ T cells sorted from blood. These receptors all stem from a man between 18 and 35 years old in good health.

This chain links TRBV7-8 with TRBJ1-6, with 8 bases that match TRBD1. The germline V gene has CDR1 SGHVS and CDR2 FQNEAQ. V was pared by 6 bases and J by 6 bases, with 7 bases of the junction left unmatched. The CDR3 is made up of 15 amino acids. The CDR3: CASSHGQGPNSPLHF. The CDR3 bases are TGTGCCAGCAGTCACGGACAGGGTCCTAATTCACCCCTCCACTTT.

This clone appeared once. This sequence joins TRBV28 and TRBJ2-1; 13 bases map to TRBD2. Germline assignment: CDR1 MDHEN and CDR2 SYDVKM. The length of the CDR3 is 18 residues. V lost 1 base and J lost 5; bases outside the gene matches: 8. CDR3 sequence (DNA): TGTGCCAGCAGTTTATTACCCAGACTAGCGGGGGGAAACAATGAGCAGTTCTTC. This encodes CASSLLPRLAGGNNEQFF. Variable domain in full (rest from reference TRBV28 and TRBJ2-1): DVKVTQSSRYLVKRTGEKVFLECVQDMDHENMFWYRQDPGLGLRLIYFSYDVKMKEKGDIPEGYSVSREKKERFSLILESASTNQTSMYLCASSLLPRLAGGNNEQFFGPGTRLTVL.

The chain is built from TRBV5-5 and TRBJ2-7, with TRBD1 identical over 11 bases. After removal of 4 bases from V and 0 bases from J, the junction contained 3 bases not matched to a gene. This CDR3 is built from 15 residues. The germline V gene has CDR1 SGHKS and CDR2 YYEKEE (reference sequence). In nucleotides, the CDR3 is TGTGCCAGCAGCCCGGGACAGGGGGTCTCCTACGAGCAGTACTTC. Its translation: CASSPGQGVSYEQYF.

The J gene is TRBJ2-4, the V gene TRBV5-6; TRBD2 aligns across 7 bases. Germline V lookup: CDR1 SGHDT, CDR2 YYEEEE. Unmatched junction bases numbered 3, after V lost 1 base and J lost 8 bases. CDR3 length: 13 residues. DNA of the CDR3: TGTGCCAGCAGCTTGTCGGGAGGAGACATTCAGTACTTC. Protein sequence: CASSLSGGDIQYF.

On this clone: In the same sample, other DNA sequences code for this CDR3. CDR3 amino acids: CASSYGATGELFF. Here the CDR3 DNA reads TGTGCCAGCAGTTACGGGGCCACCGGGGAGCTGTTTTTT. The chain recombines TRBV6-5 with TRBJ2-2, with a tentative D call TRBD1 (5 bases). Germline CDR1 and CDR2: MNHEY and SVGAGI. The V end lost 2 bases, the J end lost 4 bases, and 5 bases lay between the germline ends. This CDR3 has 13 amino acids.

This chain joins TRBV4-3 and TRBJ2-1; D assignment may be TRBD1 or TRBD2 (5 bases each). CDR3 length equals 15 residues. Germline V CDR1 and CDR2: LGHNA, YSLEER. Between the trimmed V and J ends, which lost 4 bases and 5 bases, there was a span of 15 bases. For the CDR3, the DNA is TGCGCCAGCAGCCGTGGGGGTGGCGTAAACAATGAGCAGTTCTTC. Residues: CASSRGGGVNNEQFF.

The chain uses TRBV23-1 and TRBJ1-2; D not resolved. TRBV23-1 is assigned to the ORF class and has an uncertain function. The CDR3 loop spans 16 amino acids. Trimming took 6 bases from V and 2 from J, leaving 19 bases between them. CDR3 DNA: TGCGCCAGCAGCGAAACCAACGATAGAGTGAACTATGGCTACACCTTC. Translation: CASSETNDRVNYGYTF.

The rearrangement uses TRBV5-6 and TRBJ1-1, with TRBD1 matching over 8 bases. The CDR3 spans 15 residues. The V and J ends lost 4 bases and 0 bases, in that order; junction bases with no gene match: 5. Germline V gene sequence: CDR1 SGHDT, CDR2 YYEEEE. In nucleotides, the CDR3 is TGTGCCAGCAGCCACAGGACAGGGATGAACACTGAAGCTTTCTTT. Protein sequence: CASSHRTGMNTEAFF.

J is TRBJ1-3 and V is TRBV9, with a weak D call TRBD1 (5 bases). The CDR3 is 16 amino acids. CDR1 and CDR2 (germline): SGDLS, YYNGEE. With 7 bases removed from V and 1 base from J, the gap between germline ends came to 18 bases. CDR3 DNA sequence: TGTGCCAGCGGGGGACGGCTCTCCGAATCTGGAAACACCATATATTTT. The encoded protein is CASGGRLSESGNTIYF.

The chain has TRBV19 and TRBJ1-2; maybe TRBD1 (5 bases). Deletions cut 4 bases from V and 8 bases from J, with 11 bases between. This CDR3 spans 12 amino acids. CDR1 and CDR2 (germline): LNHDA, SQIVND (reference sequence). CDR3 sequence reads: CASSSQGLGYTF. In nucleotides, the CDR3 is TGTGCCAGTAGTAGTCAGGGTCTAGGCTACACCTTC.

CDR3 sequence reads: CASSRTGSVYGYTF. The CDR3 region has the DNA TGTGCCAGCAGCCGAACAGGGAGCGTCTATGGCTACACCTTC. The chain uses TRBV14 and TRBJ1-2, with a weak D call TRBD1 (6 bases). The CDR3 totals 14 residues. Germline V lookup: CDR1 SGHDN, CDR2 FVKESK. V dropped 4 bases and J dropped 4 bases, with 13 bases sitting between them. The whole variable domain, remainder taken from reference TRBV14 and TRBJ1-2, is EAGVTQFPSHSVIEKGQTVTLRCDPISGHDNLYWYRRVMGKEIKFLLHFVKESKQDESGMPNNRFLAERTGGTYSTLKVQPAELEDSGVYFCASSRTGSVYGYTFGSGTRLTVV.

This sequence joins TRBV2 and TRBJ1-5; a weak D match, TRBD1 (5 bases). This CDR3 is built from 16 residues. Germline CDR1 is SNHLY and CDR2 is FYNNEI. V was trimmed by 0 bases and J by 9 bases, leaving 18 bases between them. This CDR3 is CASSEAVGGTITPQHF. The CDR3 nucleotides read TGTGCCAGCAGTGAAGCTGTAGGCGGGACCATAACGCCCCAGCATTTT.

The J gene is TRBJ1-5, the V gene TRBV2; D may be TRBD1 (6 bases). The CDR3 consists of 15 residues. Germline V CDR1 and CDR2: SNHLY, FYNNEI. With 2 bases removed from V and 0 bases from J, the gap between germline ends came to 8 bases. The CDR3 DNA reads TGTGCCAGCAGTGAATCAGGGGCTAGCAATCAGCCCCAGCATTTT. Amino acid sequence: CASSESGASNQPQHF.

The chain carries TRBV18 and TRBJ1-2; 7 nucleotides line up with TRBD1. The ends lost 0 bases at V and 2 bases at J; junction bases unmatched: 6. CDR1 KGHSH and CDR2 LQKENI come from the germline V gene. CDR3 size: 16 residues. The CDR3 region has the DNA TGTGCCAGCTCACCACCTCTCGACAGGGTGAACTATGGCTACACCTTC. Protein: CASSPPLDRVNYGYTF.

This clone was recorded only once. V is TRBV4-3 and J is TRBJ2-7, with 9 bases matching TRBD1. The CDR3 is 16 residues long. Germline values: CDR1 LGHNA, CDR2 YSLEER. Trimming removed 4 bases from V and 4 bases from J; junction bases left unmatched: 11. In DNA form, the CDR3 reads TGCGCCAGCAGCCCCCAACCGGGACAGGGTATTTACGAGCAGTACTTC. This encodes CASSPQPGQGIYEQYF.

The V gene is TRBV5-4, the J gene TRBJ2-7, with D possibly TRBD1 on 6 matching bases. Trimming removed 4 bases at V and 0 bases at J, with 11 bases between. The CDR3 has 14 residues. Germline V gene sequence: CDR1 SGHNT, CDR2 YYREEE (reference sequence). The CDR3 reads CASSEIGGSYEQYF. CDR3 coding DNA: TGTGCCAGCAGCGAAATAGGGGGCTCCTACGAGCAGTACTTC.

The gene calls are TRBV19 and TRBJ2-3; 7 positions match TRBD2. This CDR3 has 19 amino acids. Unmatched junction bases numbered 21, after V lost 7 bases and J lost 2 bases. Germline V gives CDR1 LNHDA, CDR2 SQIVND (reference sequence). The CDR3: CASTPRAKITSADTDTQYF. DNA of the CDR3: TGTGCCAGTACCCCGCGGGCGAAAATTACTAGCGCAGACACAGATACGCAGTATTTT.

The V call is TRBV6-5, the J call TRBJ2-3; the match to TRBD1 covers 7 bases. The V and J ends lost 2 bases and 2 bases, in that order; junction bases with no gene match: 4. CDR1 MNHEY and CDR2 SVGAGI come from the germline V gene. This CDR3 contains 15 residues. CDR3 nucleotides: TGTGCCAGCAGTTACGAAGGGGGCGACACAGATACGCAGTATTTT. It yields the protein CASSYEGGDTDTQYF.

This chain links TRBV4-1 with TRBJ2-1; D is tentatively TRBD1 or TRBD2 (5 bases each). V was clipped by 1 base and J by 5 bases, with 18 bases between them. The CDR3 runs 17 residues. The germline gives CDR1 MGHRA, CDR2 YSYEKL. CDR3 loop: CASSQAPFLGTHNEQFF. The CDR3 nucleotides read TGCGCCAGCAGCCAAGCTCCCTTCCTCGGGACCCACAATGAGCAGTTCTTC.

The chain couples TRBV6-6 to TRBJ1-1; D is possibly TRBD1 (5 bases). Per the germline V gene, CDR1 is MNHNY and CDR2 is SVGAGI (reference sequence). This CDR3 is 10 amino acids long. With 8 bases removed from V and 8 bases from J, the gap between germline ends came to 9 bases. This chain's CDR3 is CASVEGEAFF. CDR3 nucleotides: TGTGCCAGCGTGGAGGGGGAAGCTTTCTTT.

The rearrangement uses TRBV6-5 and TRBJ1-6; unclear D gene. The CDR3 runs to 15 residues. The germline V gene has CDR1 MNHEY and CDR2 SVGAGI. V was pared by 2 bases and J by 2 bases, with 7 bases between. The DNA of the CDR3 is TGTGCCAGCAGTTACAGGGAGACCTATAATTCACCCCTCCACTTT. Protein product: CASSYRETYNSPLHF.

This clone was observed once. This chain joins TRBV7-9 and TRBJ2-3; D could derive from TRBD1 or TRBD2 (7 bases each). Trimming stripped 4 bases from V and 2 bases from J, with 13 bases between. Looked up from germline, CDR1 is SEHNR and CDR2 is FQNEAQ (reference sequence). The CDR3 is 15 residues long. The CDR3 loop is CASSWQGGDTDTQYF. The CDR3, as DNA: TGTGCCAGCAGCTGGCAGGGGGGGGACACAGATACGCAGTATTTT.

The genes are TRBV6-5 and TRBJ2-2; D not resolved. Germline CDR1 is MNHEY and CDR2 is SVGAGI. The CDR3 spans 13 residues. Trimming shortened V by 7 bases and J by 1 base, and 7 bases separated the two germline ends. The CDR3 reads CASNPLNTGELFF. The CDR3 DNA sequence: TGTGCCAGCAACCCCTTGAACACCGGGGAGCTGTTTTTT.

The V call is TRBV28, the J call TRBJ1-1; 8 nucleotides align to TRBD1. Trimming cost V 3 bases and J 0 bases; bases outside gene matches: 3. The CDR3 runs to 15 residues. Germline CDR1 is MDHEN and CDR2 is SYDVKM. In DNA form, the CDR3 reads TGTGCCAGCAGTTTCTCAGGGGGCGTGAACACTGAAGCTTTCTTT. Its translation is CASSFSGGVNTEAFF.

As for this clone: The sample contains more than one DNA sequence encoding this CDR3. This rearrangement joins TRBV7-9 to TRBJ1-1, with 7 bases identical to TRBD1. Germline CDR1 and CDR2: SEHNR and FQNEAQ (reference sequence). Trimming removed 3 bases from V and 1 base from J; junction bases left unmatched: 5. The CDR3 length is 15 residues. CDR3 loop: CASSLAQGGNTEAFF. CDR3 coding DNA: TGTGCCAGCAGCTTGGCCCAGGGGGGGAACACTGAAGCTTTCTTT.

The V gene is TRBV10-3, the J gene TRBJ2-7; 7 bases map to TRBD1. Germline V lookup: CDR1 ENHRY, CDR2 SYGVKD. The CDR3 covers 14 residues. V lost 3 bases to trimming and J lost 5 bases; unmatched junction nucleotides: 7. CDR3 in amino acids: CAISEVRDRNEQYF. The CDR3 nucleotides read TGTGCCATCAGTGAAGTCCGGGACAGAAACGAGCAGTACTTC.

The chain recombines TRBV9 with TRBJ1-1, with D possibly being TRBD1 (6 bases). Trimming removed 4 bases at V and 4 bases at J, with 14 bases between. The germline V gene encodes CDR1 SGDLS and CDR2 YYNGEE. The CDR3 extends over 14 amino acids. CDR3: CASSPRTEATEAFF. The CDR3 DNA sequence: TGTGCCAGCAGCCCTCGGACAGAGGCCACTGAAGCTTTCTTT.

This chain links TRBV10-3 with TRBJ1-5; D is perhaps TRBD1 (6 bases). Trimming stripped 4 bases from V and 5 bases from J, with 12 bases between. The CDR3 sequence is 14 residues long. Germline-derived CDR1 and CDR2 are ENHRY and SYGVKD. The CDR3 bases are TGTGCCATCAGTGTACAGGGTGGGTATCAGCCCCAGCATTTT. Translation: CAISVQGGYQPQHF.

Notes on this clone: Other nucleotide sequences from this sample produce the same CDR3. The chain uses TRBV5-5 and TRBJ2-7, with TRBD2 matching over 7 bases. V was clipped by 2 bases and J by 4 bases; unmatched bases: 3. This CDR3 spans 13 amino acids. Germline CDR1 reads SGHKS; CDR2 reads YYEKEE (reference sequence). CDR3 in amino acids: CASSFPSGYEQYF. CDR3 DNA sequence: TGTGCCAGCAGCTTTCCTAGCGGTTACGAGCAGTACTTC. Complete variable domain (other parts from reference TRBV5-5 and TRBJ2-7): DAGVTQSPTHLIKTRGQQVTLRCSPISGHKSVSWYQQVLGQGPQFIFQYYEKEERGRGNFPDRFSARQFPNYSSELNVNALLLGDSALYLCASSFPSGYEQYFGPGTRLTVT.

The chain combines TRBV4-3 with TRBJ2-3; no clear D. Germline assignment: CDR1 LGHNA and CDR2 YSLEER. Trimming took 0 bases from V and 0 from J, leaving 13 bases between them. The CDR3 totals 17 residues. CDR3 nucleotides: TGCGCCAGCAGCCAAGATATGGCCCCTCTTAGCACAGATACGCAGTATTTT. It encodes CASSQDMAPLSTDTQYF.

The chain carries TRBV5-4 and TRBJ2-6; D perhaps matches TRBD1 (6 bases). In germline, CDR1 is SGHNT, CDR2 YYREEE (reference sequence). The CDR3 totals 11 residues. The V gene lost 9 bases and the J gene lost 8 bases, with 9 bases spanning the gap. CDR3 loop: CAIQGTNVLTF. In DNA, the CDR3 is TGTGCCATACAGGGAACCAACGTCCTGACTTTC.

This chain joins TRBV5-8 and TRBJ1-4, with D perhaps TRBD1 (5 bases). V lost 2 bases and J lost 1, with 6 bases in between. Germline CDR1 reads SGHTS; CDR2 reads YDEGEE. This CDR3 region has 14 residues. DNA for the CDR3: TGTGCCAGCAGCTTCGGGGGAACTAATGAAAAACTGTTTTTT. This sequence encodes CASSFGGTNEKLFF.